This T cell receptor (beta chain) was recorded in a study of T cell clonotyping in hematopoietic cell transplantation. Whole-study findings and limits: Graft donor and pretransplant recipient Inverse Simpson Index values predicted broader posttransplant TCR diversity. Pathologically expanded recipient clonotypes increased progressively from day 30 to day 180 as diversity fell.

The CDR3 runs 16 residues. Trimming took off 0 bases at V and 7 bases at J, with 18 bases between the two ends. CDR1 MNHEY and CDR2 SVGAGI come from the germline V gene. Regarding this clone: Its antigen remains unidentified.

Only in-frame clones appear in the TCRdb table, and some are missing; sequencing was by immunoSEQ multiplex PCR. The profile shows approximately 5,800 clones, roughly 30% of them singletons. The J gene is TRBJ1-2, the V gene TRBV6-5; D uncertain. The sequences come from peripheral blood mononuclear cells, collected 30 days after allogeneic stem cell transplant. This clonotype originated in a female patient between 50 and 59 years old who had an allogeneic stem cell transplant from an unrelated donor, so the T cells may come from the graft donor. Some clones in this sample may be carry-over from other donors' samples. CDR3 DNA sequence: TGTGCCAGCAGTTACTCGAGGGCTGAGCGGGCTGGTGGCTACACCTTC. As protein: CASSYSRAERAGGYTF.